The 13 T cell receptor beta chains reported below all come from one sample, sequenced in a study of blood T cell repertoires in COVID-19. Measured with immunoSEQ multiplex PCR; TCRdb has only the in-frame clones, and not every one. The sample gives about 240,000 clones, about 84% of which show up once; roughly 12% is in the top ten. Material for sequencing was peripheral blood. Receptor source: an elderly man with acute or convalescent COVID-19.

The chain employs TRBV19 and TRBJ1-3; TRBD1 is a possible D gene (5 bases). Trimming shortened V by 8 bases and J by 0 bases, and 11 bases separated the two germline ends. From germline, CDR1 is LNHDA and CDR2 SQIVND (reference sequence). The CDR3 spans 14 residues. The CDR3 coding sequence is TGTGCCAGTCTTAGACAGACCTCTGGAAACACCATATATTTT. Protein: CASLRQTSGNTIYF.

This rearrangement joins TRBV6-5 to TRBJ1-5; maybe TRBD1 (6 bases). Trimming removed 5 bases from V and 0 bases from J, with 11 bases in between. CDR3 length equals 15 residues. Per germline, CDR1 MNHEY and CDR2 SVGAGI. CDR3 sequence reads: CASSPDRLSNQPQHF. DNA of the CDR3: TGTGCCAGCAGTCCCGACAGGCTTAGCAATCAGCCCCAGCATTTT.

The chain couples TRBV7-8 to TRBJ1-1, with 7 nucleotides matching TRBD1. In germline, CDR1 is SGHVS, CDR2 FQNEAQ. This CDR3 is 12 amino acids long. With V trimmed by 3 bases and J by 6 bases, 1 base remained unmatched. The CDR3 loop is CASSFGTAEAFF. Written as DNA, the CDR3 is TGTGCCAGCAGCTTCGGGACAGCTGAAGCTTTCTTT.

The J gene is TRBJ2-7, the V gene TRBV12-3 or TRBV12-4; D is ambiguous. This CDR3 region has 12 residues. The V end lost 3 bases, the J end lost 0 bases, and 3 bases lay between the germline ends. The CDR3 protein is CASSFISYEQYF. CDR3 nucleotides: TGTGCCAGCAGTTTCATCTCCTACGAGCAGTACTTC.

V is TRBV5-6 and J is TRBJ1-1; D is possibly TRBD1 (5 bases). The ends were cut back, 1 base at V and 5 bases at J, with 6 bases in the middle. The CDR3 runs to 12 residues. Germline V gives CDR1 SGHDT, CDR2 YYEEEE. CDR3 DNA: TGTGCCAGCAGCTTGAGGGGAACTGAAGCTTTCTTT. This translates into CASSLRGTEAFF.

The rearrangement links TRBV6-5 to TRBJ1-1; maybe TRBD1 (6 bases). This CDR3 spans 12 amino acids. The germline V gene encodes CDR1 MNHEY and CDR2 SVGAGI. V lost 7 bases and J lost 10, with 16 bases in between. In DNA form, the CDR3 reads TGTGCCAGCACTAATGAAGGGACAAGAGCTTTCTTT. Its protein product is CASTNEGTRAFF.

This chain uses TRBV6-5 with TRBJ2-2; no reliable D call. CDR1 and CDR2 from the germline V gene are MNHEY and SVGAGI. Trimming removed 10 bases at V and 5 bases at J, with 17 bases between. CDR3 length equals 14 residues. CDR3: CATLLLTSTGELFF. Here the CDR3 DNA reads TGTGCCACCCTCCTACTGACAAGTACCGGGGAGCTGTTTTTT.

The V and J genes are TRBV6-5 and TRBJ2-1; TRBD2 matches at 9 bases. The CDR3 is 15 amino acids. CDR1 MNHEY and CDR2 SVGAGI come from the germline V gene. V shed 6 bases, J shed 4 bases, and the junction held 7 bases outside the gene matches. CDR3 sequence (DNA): TGTGCCAGCAGGCTTAGCGGGAGCTTATACAATGAGCAGTTCTTC. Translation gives CASRLSGSLYNEQFF.

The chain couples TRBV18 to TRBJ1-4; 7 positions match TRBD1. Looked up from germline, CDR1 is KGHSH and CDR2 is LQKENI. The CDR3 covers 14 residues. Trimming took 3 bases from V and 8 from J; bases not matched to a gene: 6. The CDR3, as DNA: TGTGCCAGCTCACCCGGACAGGTTCGAGAAAAACTGTTTTTT. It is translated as CASSPGQVREKLFF.

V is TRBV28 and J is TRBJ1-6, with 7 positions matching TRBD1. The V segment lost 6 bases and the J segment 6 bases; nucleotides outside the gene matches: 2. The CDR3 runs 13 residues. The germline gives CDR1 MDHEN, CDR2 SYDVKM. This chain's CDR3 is CASRQGSNSPLHF. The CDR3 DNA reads TGTGCCAGCAGACAGGGGAGTAATTCACCCCTCCACTTT.

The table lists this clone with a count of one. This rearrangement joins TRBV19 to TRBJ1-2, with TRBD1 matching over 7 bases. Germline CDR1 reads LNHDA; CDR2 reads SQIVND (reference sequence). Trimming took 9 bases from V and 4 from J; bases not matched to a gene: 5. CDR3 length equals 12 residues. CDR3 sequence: CASQDRAYGYTF. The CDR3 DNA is TGTGCCAGCCAAGACAGGGCCTATGGCTACACCTTC.

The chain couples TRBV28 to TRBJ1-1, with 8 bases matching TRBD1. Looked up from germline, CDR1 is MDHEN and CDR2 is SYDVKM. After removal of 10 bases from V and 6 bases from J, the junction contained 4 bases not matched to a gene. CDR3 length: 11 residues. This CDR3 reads CATVGQAEAFF. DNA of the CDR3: TGTGCCACCGTGGGACAGGCTGAAGCTTTCTTT.

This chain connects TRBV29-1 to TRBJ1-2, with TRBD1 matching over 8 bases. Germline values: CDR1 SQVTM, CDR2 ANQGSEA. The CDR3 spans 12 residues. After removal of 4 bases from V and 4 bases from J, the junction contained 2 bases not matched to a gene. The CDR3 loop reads CSVVGQGYGYTF. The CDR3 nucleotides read TGCAGCGTTGTAGGACAGGGCTATGGCTACACCTTC.